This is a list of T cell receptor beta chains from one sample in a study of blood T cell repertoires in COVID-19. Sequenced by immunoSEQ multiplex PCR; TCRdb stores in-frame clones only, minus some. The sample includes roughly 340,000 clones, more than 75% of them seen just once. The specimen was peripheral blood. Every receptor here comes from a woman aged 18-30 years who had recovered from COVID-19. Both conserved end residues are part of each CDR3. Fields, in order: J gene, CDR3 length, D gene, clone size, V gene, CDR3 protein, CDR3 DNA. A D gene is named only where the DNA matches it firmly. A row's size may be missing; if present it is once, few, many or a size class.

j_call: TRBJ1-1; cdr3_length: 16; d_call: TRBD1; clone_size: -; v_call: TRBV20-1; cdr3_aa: CSASGVRGLSSTEAFF; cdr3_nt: TGCAGTGCTAGTGGAGTCAGGGGGCTCAGTAGCACTGAAGCTTTCTTT
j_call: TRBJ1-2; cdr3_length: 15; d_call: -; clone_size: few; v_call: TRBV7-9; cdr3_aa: CASSADSSYARGYTF; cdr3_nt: TGTGCCAGCAGCGCGGACAGCTCCTACGCTAGGGGCTACACCTTC
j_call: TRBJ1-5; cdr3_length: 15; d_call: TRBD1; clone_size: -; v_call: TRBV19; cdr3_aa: CASRRTGYSNQPQHF; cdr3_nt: TGTGCCAGTAGGAGGACAGGCTATAGCAATCAGCCCCAGCATTTT
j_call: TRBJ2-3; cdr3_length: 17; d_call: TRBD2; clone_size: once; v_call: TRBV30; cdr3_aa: CAWSAGTVSGSLDTQYF; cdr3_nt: TGTGCCTGGAGCGCGGGTACCGTCAGCGGGAGTTTGGATACGCAGTATTTT
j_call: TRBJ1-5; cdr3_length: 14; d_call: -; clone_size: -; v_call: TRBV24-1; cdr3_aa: CATSDFGGPQPQHF; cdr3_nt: TGTGCCACCAGTGATTTCGGGGGACCTCAGCCCCAGCATTTT
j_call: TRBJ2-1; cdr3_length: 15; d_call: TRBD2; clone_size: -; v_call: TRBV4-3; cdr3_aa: CASSQDLAGYNEQFF; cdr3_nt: TGCGCCAGCAGCCAAGACCTAGCGGGTTACAATGAGCAGTTCTTC
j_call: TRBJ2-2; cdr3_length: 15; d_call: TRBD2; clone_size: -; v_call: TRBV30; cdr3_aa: CAWSVGAGGPGELFF; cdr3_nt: TGTGCCTGGAGTGTAGGAGCGGGAGGGCCCGGGGAGCTGTTTTTT
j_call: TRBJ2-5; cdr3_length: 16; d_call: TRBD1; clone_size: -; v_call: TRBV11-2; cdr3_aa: CASSSTWTGGSKTQYF; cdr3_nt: TGTGCCAGCAGCTCCACCTGGACAGGGGGCTCTAAGACCCAGTACTTC
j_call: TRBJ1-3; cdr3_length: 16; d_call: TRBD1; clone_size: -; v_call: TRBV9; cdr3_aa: CASSVYGTGTGNTIYF; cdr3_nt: TGTGCCAGCAGCGTGTACGGGACAGGGACTGGAAACACCATATATTTT
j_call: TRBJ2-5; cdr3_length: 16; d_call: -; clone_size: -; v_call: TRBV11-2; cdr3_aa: CASSSTLGVLGETQYF; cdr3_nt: TGTGCCAGCAGCTCAACCCTCGGGGTCCTTGGGGAGACCCAGTACTTC
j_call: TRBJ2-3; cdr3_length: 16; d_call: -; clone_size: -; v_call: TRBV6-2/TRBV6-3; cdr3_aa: CASSYQTIGPPDTQYF; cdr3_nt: TGTGCCAGCAGTTATCAGACTATTGGCCCCCCGGATACGCAGTATTTT
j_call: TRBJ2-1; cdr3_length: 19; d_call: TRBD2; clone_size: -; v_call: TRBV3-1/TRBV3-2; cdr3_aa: CASSQRETSGRISYNEQFF; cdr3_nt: TGTGCCAGCAGCCAACGGGAGACTAGCGGGAGAATTTCCTACAATGAGCAGTTCTTC
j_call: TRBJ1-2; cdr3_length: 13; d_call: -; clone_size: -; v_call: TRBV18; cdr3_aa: CASSPIGDYGYTF; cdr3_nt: TGTGCCAGCTCGCCTATAGGGGACTATGGCTACACCTTC
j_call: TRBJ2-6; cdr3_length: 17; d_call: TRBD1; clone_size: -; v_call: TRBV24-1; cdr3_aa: CATSAGTGGSGANVLTF; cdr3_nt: TGTGCCACCAGTGCTGGGACAGGGGGGTCTGGGGCCAACGTCCTGACTTTC
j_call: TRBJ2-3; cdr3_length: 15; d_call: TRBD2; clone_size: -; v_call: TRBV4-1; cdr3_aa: CASSSTSGSTDTQYF; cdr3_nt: TGCGCCAGCAGCTCAACTAGCGGGAGTACAGATACGCAGTATTTT
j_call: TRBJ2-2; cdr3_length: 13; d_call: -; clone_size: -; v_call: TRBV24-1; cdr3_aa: CATRGPGGGELFF; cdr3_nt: TGTGCCACCAGGGGCCCCGGAGGCGGGGAGCTGTTTTTT
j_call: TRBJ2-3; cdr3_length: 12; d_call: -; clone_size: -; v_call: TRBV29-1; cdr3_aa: CSVRQGTDTQYF; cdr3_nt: TGCAGCGTTCGACAGGGCACAGATACGCAGTATTTT
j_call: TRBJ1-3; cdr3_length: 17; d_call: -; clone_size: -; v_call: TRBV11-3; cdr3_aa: CASSLKFGPLTGNTIYF; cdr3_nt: TGTGCCAGCAGCTTAAAATTTGGGCCGTTGACTGGAAACACCATATATTTT
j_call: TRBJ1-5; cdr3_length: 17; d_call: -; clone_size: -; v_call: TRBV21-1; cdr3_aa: CASSKVARTGPNQPQHF; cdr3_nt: TGTGCCAGCAGCAAAGTGGCGAGGACAGGCCCCAATCAGCCCCAGCATTTT
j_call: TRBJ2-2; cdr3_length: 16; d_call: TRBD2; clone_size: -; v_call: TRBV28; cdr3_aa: CASSPGGTANTGELFF; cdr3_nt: TGTGCCAGCAGTCCCGGGGGGACCGCGAACACCGGGGAGCTGTTTTTT
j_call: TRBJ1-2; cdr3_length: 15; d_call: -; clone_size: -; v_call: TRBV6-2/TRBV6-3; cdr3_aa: CASSYSARPPYGYTF; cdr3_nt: TGTGCCAGCAGTTACTCGGCCAGGCCCCCCTATGGCTACACCTTC
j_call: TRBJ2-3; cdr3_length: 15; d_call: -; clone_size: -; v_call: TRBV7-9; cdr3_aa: CASSLAPGGTDTQYF; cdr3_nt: TGTGCCAGCAGCTTAGCGCCAGGGGGGACAGATACGCAGTATTTT
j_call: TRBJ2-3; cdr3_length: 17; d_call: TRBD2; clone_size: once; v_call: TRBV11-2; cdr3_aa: CASSLEAGVVGADTQYF; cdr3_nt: TGTGCCAGCAGCTTAGAGGCGGGAGTGGTGGGGGCAGATACGCAGTATTTT
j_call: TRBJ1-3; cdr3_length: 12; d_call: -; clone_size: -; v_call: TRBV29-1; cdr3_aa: CSVSSGGNTIYF; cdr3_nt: TGCAGCGTTTCCTCCGGTGGAAACACCATATATTTT
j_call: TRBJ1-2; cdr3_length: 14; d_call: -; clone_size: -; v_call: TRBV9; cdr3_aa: CASRTTGTNYGYTF; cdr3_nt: TGTGCCAGCAGAACCACCGGGACTAACTATGGCTACACCTTC
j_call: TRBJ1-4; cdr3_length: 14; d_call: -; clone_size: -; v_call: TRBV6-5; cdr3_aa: CASRKVGESEKLFF; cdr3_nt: TGTGCCAGCCGAAAGGTGGGAGAGAGTGAAAAACTGTTTTTT
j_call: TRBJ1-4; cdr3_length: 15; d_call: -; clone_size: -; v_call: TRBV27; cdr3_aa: CASSFLRFGSEKLFF; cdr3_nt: TGTGCCAGCAGTTTTTTGAGGTTTGGCAGTGAAAAACTGTTTTTT